This T cell receptor (beta chain) was retrieved from a study of spatial heterogeneity in lung cancer. The germline V and J ends were trimmed by 0 bases and 5 bases, with 8 bases remaining between them. The CDR3 loop spans 13 amino acids. Germline V gene sequence: CDR1 SGDLS, CDR2 YYNGEE. Time point here: blood at routine non-recurrence follow-up after resection. TCRdb processed the 5' RACE reads anew with MiXCR; each CDR3 protein has one entry. Altogether about 110,000 distinct CDR3 sequences are present, approximately 10% being singletons, with the ten largest covering 20% to 25%. Specimen: PBMCs, collected at follow-up. The V call is TRBV9, the J call TRBJ1-1; D remains unclear. The TCR was taken from a female donor with early-stage non-small cell lung cancer. The CDR3 protein is CASSVGGTTEAFF. In nucleotides, the CDR3 is TGTGCCAGCAGCGTAGGTGGTACTACTGAAGCTTTCTTT.